The rows below give T cell receptor beta chains drawn from one sample of a study of PD-L1 blockade in urothelial cancer. Sequenced by immunoSEQ multiplex PCR; TCRdb stores in-frame clones only, minus some. This table holds some 41,000 clones, approximately 85% found once. Sequencing was performed on PBMCs, taken around atezolizumab (anti-PD-L1) treatment. The receptors were gathered from a man between 65 and 80 years old with urothelial cancer. The CDR3 runs from the conserved cysteine through the conserved F or W. D genes are given only for firm matches. The size entry is marked missing in some rows and otherwise reads once, few, many or a size class.

V	size	D	J	DNA	CDR3
TRBV28	.	.	TRBJ2-1	TGTGCCAGCAGTCCCTACCGGGGAGCGAGCTCCTACAATGAGCAGTTCTTC	CASSPYRGASSYNEQFF
TRBV7-9	.	.	TRBJ1-1	TGTGCCAGCAGCTTAGAAACAGGGTGGACTGAAGCTTTCTTT	CASSLETGWTEAFF
TRBV29-1	once	TRBD1	TRBJ1-2	TGCAGCGTTAGTCAGACAGGGCGGAATGGCTACACCTTC	CSVSQTGRNGYTF
TRBV5-1	.	.	TRBJ2-3	TGCGCCAGCAGCCCCCCGGACTCGGACACAGATACGCAGTATTTT	CASSPPDSDTDTQYF
TRBV10-1	.	.	TRBJ2-7	TGCGCCAGCAGTGAGTCCACCTACGAGCAGTACTTC	CASSESTYEQYF
TRBV7-2	.	TRBD2	TRBJ2-2	TGTGCCAGCACCCACTGGACTAGCGGAGGCGGGGAGCTGTTTTTT	CASTHWTSGGGELFF
TRBV19	.	TRBD1	TRBJ1-1	TGTGCCAGTAGTATATTCTGGGGACAGGGCACTGAAGCTTTCTTT	CASSIFWGQGTEAFF
TRBV19	.	.	TRBJ2-3	TGTGCCAGTAGTGCCAGAGGGGGAGGGCCTGGAGATACGCAGTATTTT	CASSARGGGPGDTQYF
TRBV7-9	.	.	TRBJ1-4	TGTGCCAGCAGCTTAAGCGGTGTCCTGAATGAAAAACTGTTTTTT	CASSLSGVLNEKLFF
TRBV7-2	.	.	TRBJ2-1	TGTGCCAGCAGCTTACTAGTTTCGGTCCGCTCGTACAATGAGCAGTTCTTC	CASSLLVSVRSYNEQFF
TRBV30	.	.	TRBJ1-3	TGTGCCTGGAGTGATTTGGGCAGCCGCTCTGGAAACACCATATATTTT	CAWSDLGSRSGNTIYF
TRBV19	.	TRBD2	TRBJ2-4	TGTGCCAGTAGTAGCAACACGGGGGGACGCAAAAACATTCAGTACTTC	CASSSNTGGRKNIQYF
TRBV7-9	.	.	TRBJ2-7	TGTGCCAGCAGCTTGACAGGAACCTACGAGCAGTACTTC	CASSLTGTYEQYF
TRBV5-1	few	TRBD1	TRBJ2-5	TGCGCCAGCAGCTGGGGACAGGGGGGCGTATGGGAGACCCAGTACTTC	CASSWGQGGVWETQYF
TRBV5-4	.	.	TRBJ2-7	TGTGCCAGCAGCTTGGCCAGCGCGAGCTCCTACGAGCAGTACTTC	CASSLASASSYEQYF
TRBV7-8	.	.	TRBJ1-1	TGTGCCAGCAGCCCCAGGGGTAGTGAAGCTTTCTTT	CASSPRGSEAFF
TRBV7-2	.	TRBD2	TRBJ2-7	TGTGCCAGCAGCTTAGAAGGTAACGTACTAGCGGGTTACGAGCAGTACTTC	CASSLEGNVLAGYEQYF
TRBV18	.	TRBD1	TRBJ2-7	TGTGCCAGCTCACCACAACAGGGGGCCGCCTACGAGCAGTACTTC	CASSPQQGAAYEQYF
TRBV25-1	once	TRBD2	TRBJ2-4	TGTGCCAGCAGTGCCCTTGGGAGGGACATTCAGTACTTC	CASSALGRDIQYF
TRBV7-9	.	.	TRBJ1-3	TGTGCCAGCAGCTCTAAACTTAACTCGGGCTCTGGAAACACCATATATTTT	CASSSKLNSGSGNTIYF
TRBV20-1	.	.	TRBJ1-1	TGCAGTGTCCGCGGGGGGGCTGAAGCTTTCTTT	CSVRGGAEAFF
TRBV6-6	few	TRBD1	TRBJ2-7	TGTGCCAGCAGGGTACAGGGGGCCTACGAGCAGTACTTC	CASRVQGAYEQYF
TRBV10-3	.	.	TRBJ2-7	TGTGCCATCAGTGAGGACCGGAGCTCCTACGAGCAGTACTTC	CAISEDRSSYEQYF
TRBV7-9	.	TRBD1	TRBJ1-3	TGTGCCAGCAGCCTGGGACAGCTCAAAGGAAACACCATATATTTT	CASSLGQLKGNTIYF
TRBV5-4	.	TRBD1	TRBJ1-1	TGTGCCAGCATGCCGGGACAGGGGGCCTTCAACACTGAAGCTTTCTTT	CASMPGQGAFNTEAFF
TRBV5-1	.	.	TRBJ2-3	TGCGCCAGCAGCTCCCCCCATCCGGTGGTCAGCACAGATACGCAGTATTTT	CASSSPHPVVSTDTQYF
TRBV28	.	.	TRBJ2-5	TGTGCCAGCAGTTTATTGCAGGGGAACGCGGAGACCCAGTACTTC	CASSLLQGNAETQYF
TRBV30	.	.	TRBJ1-5	TGTGCCTGGAGTCTCCGGGGGGCGGGTCAGCCCCAGCATTTT	CAWSLRGAGQPQHF
TRBV14	.	.	TRBJ1-1	TGTGCCAGCAACGAGGGGGGGGCAAAAGCTGAAGCTTTCTTT	CASNEGGAKAEAFF
TRBV6-5	.	.	TRBJ1-5	TGTGCCAGCAGTCGCGGCCGGAATCAGCCCCAGCATTTT	CASSRGRNQPQHF
TRBV9	.	TRBD2	TRBJ2-7	TGTGCCAGCAGCCCCAGACTAGCGGGAGGGCAAGAGCAGTACTTC	CASSPRLAGGQEQYF
TRBV5-1	.	TRBD1	TRBJ1-1	TGCGCCAGCAGCTTGGAAGGGGGCAGGATGACTGAAGCTTTCTTT	CASSLEGGRMTEAFF
TRBV14	once	.	TRBJ2-3	TGTGCCAGCAGCGGACGACTAGTCGCAGATACGCAGTATTTT	CASSGRLVADTQYF
TRBV7-2	.	TRBD2	TRBJ2-7	TGTGCCAGCAGCCCCTTGACGGGAGGGACCTACGAGCAGTACTTC	CASSPLTGGTYEQYF
TRBV6-5	.	.	TRBJ2-2	TGTGCCAGCAGTTACTCGACAGATACCGGGGAGCTGTTTTTT	CASSYSTDTGELFF
TRBV5-8	.	TRBD1	TRBJ2-1	TGTGCCAGCAGCTGGGGACAGGGGTTAAATGAGCAGTTCTTC	CASSWGQGLNEQFF
TRBV6-1	.	.	TRBJ1-5	TGTGCCAGCAGTGATACAGATCATCAGCCCCAGCATTTT	CASSDTDHQPQHF
TRBV30	medium-sized	.	TRBJ1-1	TGTGCCTGGTCTAGTAATCCGGACACTGAAGCTTTCTTT	CAWSSNPDTEAFF
TRBV5-1	once	.	TRBJ2-6	TGCGCCAGCAGCTTGTCTGTCTCTGGGGCCAACGTCCTGACTTTC	CASSLSVSGANVLTF
TRBV7-2	.	.	TRBJ2-7	TGTGCCAGCAGCCGCCCCCTAGCGCCGTACGAGCAGTACTTC	CASSRPLAPYEQYF
TRBV2	.	.	TRBJ2-2	TGTGCCAGCAGTTGGGCAGCCAACACCGGGGAGCTGTTTTTT	CASSWAANTGELFF
TRBV28	.	.	TRBJ2-2	TGTGCCAGCAGTTTTCTGAACACCGGGGAGCTGTTTTTT	CASSFLNTGELFF
TRBV7-6	.	.	TRBJ2-5	TGTGCCAGCAGCTTTAACACCCAAGAGACCCAGTACTTC	CASSFNTQETQYF
TRBV5-1	.	.	TRBJ1-1	TGCGCCAGCAGCTTGAACGGGGGGCAAACTGAAGCTTTCTTT	CASSLNGGQTEAFF
TRBV6-5	few	.	TRBJ1-1	TGTGCCAGCAGTAAACCGACAGGGAACACTGAAGCTTTCTTT	CASSKPTGNTEAFF
TRBV6-1	.	.	TRBJ1-5	TGTGCCAGCAGCGCCGCGGTGGACAATCAGCCCCAGCATTTT	CASSAAVDNQPQHF
TRBV7-2	.	TRBD2	TRBJ2-3	TGTGCCAGCAGCTTAGCGACTAGCGGGGTTTTGACGCAGTATTTT	CASSLATSGVLTQYF
TRBV15	.	TRBD1	TRBJ2-1	TGTGCCACCAGCAGAGATGGGGACAGGGGCTACAATGAGCAGTTCTTC	CATSRDGDRGYNEQFF
TRBV6-4	.	TRBD2	TRBJ2-5	TGTGCCAGCAGTGCTACTAGCGGTACGGGGGAGACCCAGTACTTC	CASSATSGTGETQYF
TRBV5-1	.	TRBD2	TRBJ2-3	TGCGCCAGCAGCTCAGGGACTAGCGGAGAGCGCACAGATACGCAGTATTTT	CASSSGTSGERTDTQYF
TRBV2	.	.	TRBJ1-2	TGTGCCAGCAAGGCGGAAAGCTATGGCTACACCTTC	CASKAESYGYTF
TRBV5-1	once	TRBD1	TRBJ2-2	TGCGCCAGCAGCTTGTCGGGACAGGGTAGCACCGGGGAGCTGTTTTTT	CASSLSGQGSTGELFF
TRBV7-6	.	.	TRBJ1-2	TGTGCCAGCAGCTTACGGGGTCGGCGGAACTATGGCTACACCTTC	CASSLRGRRNYGYTF
TRBV18	.	.	TRBJ1-3	TGTGCCAGCTCACCGCGAGGAAACACCATATATTTT	CASSPRGNTIYF
TRBV6-1	.	TRBD1	TRBJ1-2	TGTGCCAGCAGTGAAATTCAGCCGGGACAGGGGACTATAGGAGGCTACACCTTC	CASSEIQPGQGTIGGYTF
TRBV2	.	TRBD2	TRBJ2-1	TGTGCCAGCAGTGTAAGCGGGAGCTCCTACAATGAGCAGTTCTTC	CASSVSGSSYNEQFF
TRBV5-6	.	.	TRBJ2-1	TGTGCCAGCAGGGGACGGGGGAGCTCCTACAATGAGCAGTTCTTC	CASRGRGSSYNEQFF
TRBV15	.	TRBD2	TRBJ2-7	TGTGCCACCAGCAGAGGCGGCGGGAGGGCTTCCTACGAGCAGTACTTC	CATSRGGGRASYEQYF
TRBV14	.	.	TRBJ1-3	TGTGCCAGCAGCGGCGGAAACTCTGGAAACACCATATATTTT	CASSGGNSGNTIYF